One and the same sample provided the 23 T cell receptor beta chains below, sequenced in a study of neurological immune-mediated disorders. TCRdb itself ran the 5' RACE reads through MiXCR, one entry per CDR3 protein. The table has about 59,000 distinct CDR3 sequences, under 4.5% seen once. Sequencing was performed on PBMCs. Receptors originate from a woman under 40 with multiple sclerosis.

This clonotype was detected many times. This sequence joins TRBV11-2 and TRBJ2-7; D remains unclear. Trimming took off 5 bases at V and 4 bases at J, with 15 bases between the two ends. The V gene's germline CDR1 is SGHAT and CDR2 FQNNGV. This CDR3 has 14 amino acids. The CDR3 DNA follows: TGTGCCAGCAGCACTTCCTGGACCCCTTACGAGCAGTACTTC. Amino acid sequence: CASSTSWTPYEQYF.

This clonotype was counted between two and nine times. V is TRBV19 and J is TRBJ1-5, with 11 bases fitting TRBD1. V gave up 3 bases and J gave up 6 bases; unmatched junction bases: 7. The CDR3 is 16 residues long. Germline lookup yields CDR1 LNHDA and CDR2 SQIVND (reference sequence). CDR3 in amino acids: CASSIWTGGKSQPQHF. CDR3 bases: TGTGCCAGTAGTATTTGGACAGGGGGCAAAAGTCAGCCCCAGCATTTT.

This clonotype was recorded at least ten times. V gene TRBV4-1 combines with J gene TRBJ1-3; maybe TRBD1 (5 bases). Germline CDR1 MGHRA, CDR2 YSYEKL. V shed 0 bases and J shed 0 bases, with 12 bases lying between them. CDR3 length equals 17 residues. The CDR3 nucleotides read TGCGCCAGCAGCCAAGATATTGGCGACAGCTCTGGAAACACCATATATTTT. It encodes CASSQDIGDSSGNTIYF.

This clonotype came up many times. The rearrangement uses TRBV7-2 and TRBJ1-6, with a tentative D call TRBD1 (5 bases). CDR3 length: 14 amino acids. Between the trimmed V and J ends, which lost 2 bases and 8 bases, there was a span of 10 bases. CDR1 and CDR2 from the germline V gene are SGHTA and FQGNSA. This chain's CDR3 is CASSLQGGDSPLHF. Written as DNA, the CDR3 is TGTGCCAGCAGCTTACAGGGCGGGGATTCACCCCTCCACTTT.

There are a few counts of this clonotype. The chain recombines TRBV5-6 with TRBJ2-5, with a weak D call TRBD1 (6 bases). V lost 4 bases, J lost 2 bases, and 15 bases lay in between. CDR1 and CDR2 from the germline V gene are SGHDT and YYEEEE. The CDR3 spans 15 residues. The CDR3 here is CASSPEGTNQETQYF. The CDR3 coding sequence is TGTGCCAGCAGCCCCGAGGGGACAAATCAAGAGACCCAGTACTTC.

This clonotype was detected many times. This chain links TRBV7-9 with TRBJ1-2; 11 bases are shared with TRBD1. Germline loops: CDR1 SEHNR, CDR2 FQNEAQ (reference sequence). The J segment lost 7 bases and the V segment lost 1 base, leaving 5 bases of the junction unmatched. The CDR3 runs 15 residues. CDR3 loop: CASSLGRTGGRGYTF. In DNA, the CDR3 is TGTGCCAGCAGCTTAGGACGGACAGGGGGCCGTGGCTACACCTTC.

This clonotype appeared many times. The chain is built from TRBV7-2 and TRBJ2-7; D is possibly TRBD1 or TRBD2 (6 bases each). The ends were cut back, 3 bases at V and 7 bases at J, with 16 bases in the middle. Germline-derived CDR1 and CDR2 are SGHTA and FQGNSA. CDR3 length: 14 residues. The CDR3 nucleotides read TGTGCCAGCAGCTTCCGGAGGGGGGCGGGAGAGCAGTACTTC. Its protein product is CASSFRRGAGEQYF.

Many counts were recorded for this clonotype. The chain couples TRBV28 to TRBJ1-2, with 8 positions matching TRBD1. The CDR3 has 12 amino acids. CDR1 and CDR2 (germline): MDHEN, SYDVKM. The V segment lost 7 bases and the J segment 4 bases; nucleotides outside the gene matches: 2. CDR3 DNA sequence: TGTGCCAGCAACACAGGGGGCTATGGCTACACCTTC. This gives the protein CASNTGGYGYTF.

This clonotype was observed at least ten times. One base away lies a much larger clone, so this may be a sequencing read error. V and J are TRBV3-1 and TRBJ1-1; D not certain. Trimming removed 2 bases at V and 5 bases at J, with 12 bases between. This CDR3 has 14 amino acids. Germline CDR1 LGHDT, CDR2 YNNKEL (reference sequence). The CDR3 loop is CASSQPERETEAFF. CDR3 sequence (DNA): TGTGCCAGCAGCCAACCGGAAAGGGAAACTGAAGCTTTCTTT.

Ten or more counts support this clonotype. The chain is built from TRBV7-6 and TRBJ2-6; D gene unclear. Germline-derived CDR1 and CDR2 are SGHVS and FNYEAQ. The CDR3 spans 17 residues. V gave up 2 bases and J gave up 0 bases, with 11 bases separating them. The CDR3 bases are TGTGCCAGCAGCTTATTTGTGGGGAACTCTGGGGCCAACGTCCTGACTTTC. Protein sequence: CASSLFVGNSGANVLTF.

The V gene is TRBV7-8, the J gene TRBJ2-5; the D is unclear. With 1 base removed from V and 2 bases from J, the gap between germline ends came to 11 bases. Germline lookup yields CDR1 SGHVS and CDR2 FQNEAQ. The CDR3 length is 15 residues. In DNA, the CDR3 is TGTGCCAGCAGCTTAGGGTGGGCAGATCAAGAGACCCAGTACTTC. Encoded protein: CASSLGWADQETQYF.

This clonotype was observed at least ten times. This sequence joins TRBV12-3 or TRBV12-4 and TRBJ2-3; tentative D call: TRBD2 (6 bases). The CDR3 extends over 15 amino acids. V gave up 3 bases and J gave up 1 base, with 11 bases separating them. Written as DNA, the CDR3 is TGTGCCAGCAGTTTGGAGCCGGGGGGCACAGATACGCAGTATTTT. Its translation: CASSLEPGGTDTQYF.

The table lists this clonotype with many counts. Its ends do not fully match the called genes, so a read error is possible. J is TRBJ1-5 and V is TRBV20-1; unclear D gene. Germline CDR1 DFQATT, CDR2 SNEGSKA (reference sequence). This CDR3 is built from 13 residues. The CDR3 bases are TGCAGTGCCCAGAACGGGGTACGAGAGCCCCAGAATTTT. This sequence encodes CSAQNGVREPQNF.

This clonotype occurred many times. The chain couples TRBV20-1 to TRBJ2-4; 7 nucleotides match TRBD1. Germline V lookup: CDR1 DFQATT, CDR2 SNEGSKA (reference sequence). V gave up 4 bases and J gave up 1 base; unmatched junction bases: 25. There are 21 residues in the CDR3. CDR3 in DNA: TGCAGTGCTACAGTGGTCCAGGCAGAGAGGGGGCCGGGCCCGGCCAAAAACATTCAGTACTTC. As protein: CSATVVQAERGPGPAKNIQYF.

At least ten counts were recorded for this clonotype. V is TRBV3-2 and J is TRBJ1-4; TRBD1, the D gene given by the table, was not confirmed from the DNA. TRBV3-2 is classified as a pseudogene. This CDR3 has 14 residues. In nucleotides, the CDR3 is TGTGCCAGCCCACCCGATCACAGGGGAGAAAAACTGTTTTTT. Protein product: CASPPDHRGEKLFF.

This clonotype was seen ten or more times. The chain is built from TRBV12-3 or TRBV12-4 and TRBJ1-1; 7 nucleotides line up with TRBD1. Losses at the gene ends were 5 bases for V and 0 bases for J; bases not matched to a gene: 3. The length of the CDR3 is 14 residues. The CDR3 region is CASSPGTVNTEAFF. The CDR3 nucleotides are TGTGCCAGCAGTCCTGGGACAGTGAACACTGAAGCTTTCTTT.

This clonotype has at least ten counts. Because the CDR3's place on the DNA is in doubt, the DNA is left out and the CDR3 is given as listed by TCRdb. The gene calls are TRBV7-5 and TRBJ2-7. TRBV7-5 is classified as a pseudogene. The length of the CDR3 is 8 amino acids, counting both ends. CDR3 protein: CISVSEIF.

This clonotype turned up a few times. The chain recombines TRBV6-1 with TRBJ2-7; no definite D call. V lost 0 bases and J lost 4, with 7 bases in between. CDR3 length: 13 amino acids. CDR1 is MNHNS, CDR2 SASEGT, per germline. The CDR3 region is CASSEARSYEQYF. The CDR3, as DNA: TGTGCCAGCAGTGAAGCCCGATCTTACGAGCAGTACTTC.

This clonotype was observed at least ten times. The chain is built from TRBV5-1 and TRBJ1-2; 10 nucleotides match TRBD1. V was pared by 1 base and J by 6 bases, with 3 bases of the junction left unmatched. Germline V gene lookup returns CDR1 SGHRS and CDR2 YFSETQ. The CDR3 contains 14 residues. The CDR3 sequence is CASSLQGTGDGYTF. The CDR3 DNA follows: TGCGCCAGCAGCTTGCAGGGGACAGGGGATGGCTACACCTTC.

This clonotype has at least ten counts. The chain recombines TRBV6-6 with TRBJ2-7; the D is unclear. Germline assignment: CDR1 MNHNY and CDR2 SVGAGI (reference sequence). Trimming shortened V by 2 bases and J by 4 bases, and 6 bases separated the two germline ends. The CDR3 is made up of 12 amino acids. Here the CDR3 DNA reads TGTGCCAGCAGTTACACCCCTTACGAGCAGTACTTC. Protein: CASSYTPYEQYF.

This clonotype was seen only a few times. The chain employs TRBV6-1 and TRBJ1-1; weak D call: TRBD1 (5 bases). The germline gives CDR1 MNHNS, CDR2 SASEGT. The V and J ends lost 6 bases and 9 bases respectively, with 14 bases between them. The CDR3 totals 12 residues. The CDR3 DNA is TGTGCCAGCAGAGCCGACAGCCACAAAGCTTTCTTT. Protein product: CASRADSHKAFF.

In its sample, this clonotype was seen many times. The rearrangement uses TRBV7-8 and TRBJ2-2; 9 bases line up with TRBD2. Germline lookup yields CDR1 SGHVS and CDR2 FQNEAQ. J lost 5 bases, V lost 2 bases, and 3 bases had no gene match. The CDR3 length is 15 residues. CDR3 region: CASSLFSGGTGELFF. CDR3 bases: TGTGCCAGCAGCTTATTCAGCGGGGGGACCGGGGAGCTGTTTTTT.

This clonotype was seen at least ten times. This chain connects TRBV12-3 or TRBV12-4 to TRBJ1-3; 8 bases fit TRBD1. Trimming took 5 bases from V and 7 from J; bases not matched to a gene: 4. CDR3 length: 13 residues. CDR3 protein: CASSVNRGNTIYF. The CDR3 bases are TGTGCCAGCAGTGTCAACAGGGGGAACACCATATATTTT.